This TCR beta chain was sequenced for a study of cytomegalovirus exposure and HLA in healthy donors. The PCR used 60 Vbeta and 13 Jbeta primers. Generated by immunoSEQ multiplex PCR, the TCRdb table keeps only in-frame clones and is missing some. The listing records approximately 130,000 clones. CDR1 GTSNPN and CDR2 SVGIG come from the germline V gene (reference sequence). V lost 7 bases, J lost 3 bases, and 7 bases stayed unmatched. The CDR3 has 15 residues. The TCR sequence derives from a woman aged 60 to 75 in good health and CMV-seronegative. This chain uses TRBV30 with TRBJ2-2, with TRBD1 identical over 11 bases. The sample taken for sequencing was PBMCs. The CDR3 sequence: CAFPGTGGDTGELFF. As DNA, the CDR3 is TGTGCCTTCCCAGGGACAGGGGGAGACACCGGGGAGCTGTTTTTT.